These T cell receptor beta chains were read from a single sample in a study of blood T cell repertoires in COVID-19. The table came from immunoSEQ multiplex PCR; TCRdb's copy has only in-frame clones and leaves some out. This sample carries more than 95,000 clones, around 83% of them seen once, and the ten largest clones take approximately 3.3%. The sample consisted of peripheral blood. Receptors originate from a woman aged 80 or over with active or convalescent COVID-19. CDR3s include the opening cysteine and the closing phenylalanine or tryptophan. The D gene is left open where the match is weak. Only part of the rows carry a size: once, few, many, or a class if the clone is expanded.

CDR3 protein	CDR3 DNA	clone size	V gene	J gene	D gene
CASRRTSGSITGELFF	TGTGCCAGTAGGCGGACTAGCGGGAGTATCACCGGGGAGCTGTTTTTT	-	TRBV19	TRBJ2-2	TRBD2
CASSLGGNSNQPQHF	TGTGCCAGCAGCTTAGGAGGGAATAGCAATCAGCCCCAGCATTTT	-	TRBV7-2	TRBJ1-5	-
CASTPRGKNTGELFF	TGTGCCAGCACCCCCCGCGGGAAGAACACCGGGGAGCTGTTTTTT	few	TRBV7-8	TRBJ2-2	-
CATSRFRGPDTEAFF	TGTGCCACCAGCAGATTCAGGGGGCCTGACACTGAAGCTTTCTTT	-	TRBV15	TRBJ1-1	TRBD1
CASSQGYAGSDGAFYNEQFF	TGTGCCAGCAGCCAAGGATACGCGGGATCTGACGGAGCGTTCTACAATGAGCAGTTCTTC	-	TRBV4-2	TRBJ2-1	-
CASTLWGQGSYEQYF	TGTGCCAGCACCCTGTGGGGACAGGGTTCCTACGAGCAGTACTTC	-	TRBV5-5	TRBJ2-7	TRBD1
CASSLRGTDTQYF	TGTGCCAGCAGCTTAAGGGGTACAGATACGCAGTATTTT	-	TRBV11-1	TRBJ2-3	-
CASSGGARRNEQFF	TGTGCCAGTAGCGGGGGGGCGAGAAGAAATGAGCAGTTCTTC	-	TRBV19	TRBJ2-1	TRBD2
CASSLKGGNYGYTF	TGTGCCAGCAGCTTAAAGGGCGGGAACTATGGCTACACCTTC	-	TRBV7-2	TRBJ1-2	-
CASSKAPGLALNNEQFF	TGTGCCAGCAGCAAAGCACCGGGACTAGCCCTGAACAATGAGCAGTTCTTC	few	TRBV7-6	TRBJ2-1	TRBD2